This TCR beta chain was documented in a study of shared clonotypes between healthy human individuals (dated by TCRdb to the early 2020s). Study-wide context: A couple of women and a few men aged 18 to 49 years were included in the cohort. Per donor, three plates each were used for CD4 naive and CD4 memory, two for CD8 naive, and one for CD8 memory. The study deeply sequenced blood TCR repertoires of several healthy adults to estimate repertoire size and the extent of clonotype sharing between individuals. To increase sequencing depth and limit assay-specific biases, TCR repertoire library preparation and sequencing were carried out by different laboratories using diverse techniques. Per donor, leukapheresis produced somewhere between about 0.9 and 9 billion PBMCs.

CD8 naive samples consisted of CD45RO-negative cells that were positively selected for CCR7, yielding a CD45RA+CCR7+ population without TemRA cells. The donors were healthy, HIV-negative adults who had no recently reported acute infections or vaccinations. Every donor was a Caucasian adult living in Nashville, Tennessee, USA. After blood collection by leukapheresis, PBMCs were isolated using Ficoll-Histopaque density gradient centrifugation and then cryopreserved in the vapor phase of liquid nitrogen. Purity and quantity of every magnetically sorted T cell population were checked by analytical flow cytometry. Genomic DNA was isolated from each sorted fraction and quantified by UV absorbance on a Nanodrop 2000c. For this clone: Its antigen remains undetermined. It has no much larger one-base neighbor in the sample; base qualities were not kept.

Study-wide conclusions, independent of this receptor: Estimated clonotype richness was generally larger for naive than for memory subsets. The genetic and exposure-history diversity represented was limited by the small number of donors. Across a handful of donors, about 5% of naive CD4, approximately 3.6% of naive CD8, 2.3% of memory CD4, and approximately 0.4% of memory CD8 clonotypes were shared. Rarefaction of sorted-subset datasets indicated incomplete sequencing despite the large sequencing depth. Sampling was restricted to blood, and TCR repertoires in tissues likely differ from the TCR repertoires found in blood. Clonotypes shared by all four sorted-subset donors showed higher generation probabilities than non-shared clonotypes. Pairwise subsampling led to the expectation that sequencing depth would affect the degree of clonotype sharing among donors.

TCR CDR3 regions were amplified from genomic DNA by multiplex PCR using the deep immunoSEQ assay. Genomic DNA extracted from each cell subset was distributed evenly over all wells of several immunoSEQ 96-well plates, and each plate served as one replicate. For sorted subsets, approximately 0.2 ug of genomic DNA, equivalent to roughly 33,000 T cell genomes, went into each replicate PCR. The purified libraries were quantified using a Qubit 3.0 fluorometer, sized with a Bioanalyzer 2100, and then quantified again using the KAPA Library Quantification kit. Every immunoSEQ 96-well plate was sequenced on a dedicated single-read 150-cycle Illumina NextSeq 550 flow cell. On the authors' methods: Because the immunoSEQ output included only junctional sequences and no quality scores, the filtering could not be the same as the filtering used for full-length reads. To assign V/J genes and CDR3, sequences were annotated using PyIR, a Python wrapper for IgBLAST v1.9, with IMGT germline references. Reads were removed for weak V/J assignments (E-value above 1e-6), missing CDR3, stop codons, out-of-frame junctions, or ambiguous translated residues. A V3J clonotype was defined by an identical inferred V gene, J gene, and CDR3 amino acid sequence. Percentage overlap between repertoires was computed as shared unique clonotypes divided by the size of the smaller repertoire. Richness of each repertoire was evaluated using RTK rarefaction, the Chao1 estimator, and Recon v2.1 estimates of unobserved clonotypes. For all TCRbeta clonotypes obtained by the gDNA method from a few donors, generation probabilities were computed with OLGA. What TCRdb holds here is the immuneACCESS table cut down to in-frame rearrangements. Part of the clones is not present; checked against another copy, under half of the missing clones reflect an unresolved V gene, and the others are unexplained. For V, J and clone size, that table is used; D and trimming come from the DNA. The sample profile shows about 580,000 clones; roughly 98% of them were found once. Together, the top ten hold roughly 0.29% of the sample.

Sequences were obtained from naive CD8+ T cells sorted from blood. The cell subset or site tag for this specimen amounts to: CD45RA+CCR7+. This receptor was identified in a man aged 25 to 40 in good health.

The CDR3 is CASSVGGNTEAFF. The DNA sequence is given as TGTGCCAGCAGTGTTGGAGGGAACACTGAAGCTTTCTTT. The chain employs TRBV25-1 and TRBJ1-1, with no confident D gene call. According to the germline V gene, CDR1 reads MGHDK and CDR2 reads SYGVNS. The V and J ends are trimmed by 4 bases and 1 base, leaving 7 bases between them. Reading from cysteine to phenylalanine, the CDR3 counts 13 amino acids. Only the CDR3 region is kept as DNA, spanning 39 bases read in frame from base 1. Reference TRBV25-1 and TRBJ1-1 proteins supply the regions before and after the CDR3; the full variable domain is: EADIYQTPRYLVIGTGKKITLECSQTMGHDKMYWYQQDPGMELHLIHYSYGVNSTEKGDLSSESTVSRIRTEHFPLTLESARPSHTSQYLCASSVGGNTEAFFGQGTRLTVV.